The rows below give T cell receptor beta chains drawn from one sample of a study of early T cells in non-severe SARS-CoV-2 infection. TCRdb used MiXCR to reprocess the 5' RACE reads, holding one entry per CDR3 protein. The sample records roughly 24,000 distinct CDR3 sequences, about 5% being singletons. The sample taken for sequencing was whole blood. The source of these receptors is an adult who was a healthcare worker with PCR-confirmed SARS-CoV-2 infection or an uninfected control (not recorded which). The CDR3 runs from the conserved cysteine through the conserved F or W. D genes are given only for firm matches. Clone size is given for some rows only: seen once, a few or many times, or a class if the clone is expanded.

j_call: TRBJ1-5; d_call: -; v_call: TRBV12-3/TRBV12-4; clone_size: few; cdr3_aa: CASSLRNSNQPQHF; cdr3_nt: TGTGCCAGCAGTTTGAGAAATAGCAATCAGCCCCAGCATTTT
j_call: TRBJ2-7; d_call: TRBD2; v_call: TRBV28; clone_size: -; cdr3_aa: CASHPPGLAGSEQYF; cdr3_nt: TGTGCCAGCCACCCCCCGGGACTAGCGGGGTCCGAGCAGTACTTC
j_call: TRBJ2-5; d_call: TRBD2; v_call: TRBV19; clone_size: few; cdr3_aa: CASSGGYQETQYF; cdr3_nt: TGTGCCAGTAGCGGGGGGTACCAAGAGACCCAGTACTTC
j_call: TRBJ1-1; d_call: TRBD1; v_call: TRBV14; clone_size: many; cdr3_aa: CASQEEGAVTAFF; cdr3_nt: TGTGCCAGCCAGGAAGAGGGGGCGGTTACGGCTTTCTTT
j_call: TRBJ2-7; d_call: -; v_call: TRBV30; clone_size: many; cdr3_aa: CALGQYYEQYF; cdr3_nt: TGTGCCTTAGGACAGTACTACGAGCAGTACTTC
j_call: TRBJ1-3; d_call: TRBD1; v_call: TRBV10-1; clone_size: many; cdr3_aa: CASTPGQGFGNTIYF; cdr3_nt: TGCGCCAGCACACCGGGACAGGGATTCGGAAACACCATATATTTT
j_call: TRBJ1-6; d_call: -; v_call: TRBV6-5; clone_size: many; cdr3_aa: CASSYGGSPRNSPLHF; cdr3_nt: TGTGCCAGCAGTTACGGAGGCAGCCCCCGTAATTCACCCCTCCACTTT
j_call: TRBJ1-2; d_call: -; v_call: TRBV20-1; clone_size: -; cdr3_aa: CSARDPGYTF; cdr3_nt: TGCAGTGCTAGAGACCCTGGCTACACCTTC
j_call: TRBJ2-2; d_call: -; v_call: TRBV7-9; clone_size: -; cdr3_aa: CASSFIGGRTGELFF; cdr3_nt: TGTGCCAGCAGCTTCATCGGAGGGCGGACCGGGGAGCTGTTTTTT
j_call: TRBJ2-7; d_call: TRBD2; v_call: TRBV20-1; clone_size: many; cdr3_aa: CSASSLRGGYEQYF; cdr3_nt: TGCAGTGCTAGTTCGCTGCGGGGGGGCTACGAGCAGTACTTC
j_call: TRBJ2-7; d_call: TRBD1; v_call: TRBV13; clone_size: many; cdr3_aa: CASSLGPETGSYEQYF; cdr3_nt: TGTGCCAGCAGCTTAGGGCCCGAGACAGGGTCCTACGAGCAGTACTTC
j_call: TRBJ1-6; d_call: -; v_call: TRBV9; clone_size: -; cdr3_aa: CASSADSPYNSPLHF; cdr3_nt: TGTGCCAGCAGCGCGGACAGCCCTTATAATTCACCCCTCCACTTT
j_call: TRBJ2-3; d_call: -; v_call: TRBV6-6; clone_size: few; cdr3_aa: CASIRDTPGSTDTQYF; cdr3_nt: TGTGCCAGCATCAGAGACACCCCAGGGAGCACAGATACGCAGTATTTT
j_call: TRBJ1-2; d_call: -; v_call: TRBV20-1; clone_size: many; cdr3_aa: CSASPQGGYGYTF; cdr3_nt: TGCAGTGCTAGTCCTCAGGGTGGCTATGGCTACACCTTC